This TCR beta chain was profiled in a study of T-cell memory formation after mild COVID-19 (dated by TCRdb to the early 2020s). Concerning the study at large: TCR sequence clusters from the two donors were found to be largely donor specific. T-cell clones expanding and contracting after mild COVID-19 in a couple of donors were tracked by longitudinal TCRalpha and TCRbeta repertoire sequencing. The cohort was made up of two young adult volunteers, one female and one male, who were previously healthy.

Overall study results and their limits: Some responding clones were detected in pre-infection memory, suggesting pre-existing cross-reactive memory T cells joined the SARS-CoV-2 response. Only two mild cases were covered in the study, and larger cohorts including severe cases with pre-infection samples were considered necessary. Balanced CD4/CD8 phenotypes were observed for clones contracting from day 15 to 85, whereas a bias towards CD4+ was observed for a second wave of clones expanding from day 15 to 37. SARS-CoV-2 specificity was not confirmed for the second-wave clones peaking on day 37. Contracting CD4+ clones were found mainly in CM and EM memory subsets, while CD8+ clones were enriched in EMRA.

Only a few counts were recorded for this clonotype. What this receptor recognizes is not known. It has no much larger one-base neighbor in the sample; base qualities were not kept. Ficoll-Paque density gradient centrifugation was used to isolate PBMCs. The germline V gene (reference sequence) yields LGHDT for CDR1 and YNNKEL for CDR2. V loses 1 base, J loses 0 bases, and the germline ends lie 3 bases apart. From cysteine to phenylalanine, the CDR3 is 14 amino acids long. Only the CDR3 region is kept as DNA, spanning 42 bases read in frame from base 1. The instrument was an Illumina NovaSeq 6000. cDNA libraries for TCRalpha and TCRbeta were prepared by 5'RACE using constant-segment primers, with sample barcodes and unique molecular identifiers added. RNA was extracted from every sample with Trizol reagent. The libraries were amplified in two PCR steps, and the second step added a second sample barcode and Illumina TruSeq adapters. Sequencing of libraries was performed on an Illumina NovaSeq with 2 x 150 bp paired-end reads. In the original analysis: With migec v1.2.7, reads were demultiplexed and then collapsed into UMI-guided consensus sequences. Using mixcr v2.1.11, UMI consensuses were aligned to TRA and TRB V and J templates and then assembled into clonotypes. Clonotypes were classified as expanded or contracted when called significant by both edgeR and NoisET, with noise models trained on biological replicates. edgeR calls used a false discovery rate-adjusted p below 0.01 and a log2 fold-change threshold of 1. As an exploratory analysis of dynamics, PCA with hierarchical clustering was applied to max-normalized trajectories of the 1000 most abundant clonotypes. Each responding clone was given a CD4 or CD8 phenotype based on the CD4+ and CD8+ repertoires, which had been sequenced separately. TCRdb cleaned the public reads at Q25 with fastp, built clones with MiXCR and kept in-frame beta chains. Each CDR3 protein gets just one entry, which takes the most common genes and DNA from the rows behind it. These V and J calls are TCRdb output, not the study's own analysis. Across this sample there are a few hundred thousand distinct CDR3 sequences, with around 28% seen only once. Roughly 13% of the sample rests with the top ten.

The chain uses TRBV3-1 and TRBJ1-4, with the D gene uncertain. The TCR was taken from an adult woman who had mild COVID-19 (a few samples of this study predate the infection). The sample titles of this study are shuffled in the database, so cell type and time point are left out; the donor was told from shared clones. The sample was PBMCs or a T cell subset sorted from them (not recorded which). The CDR3 corresponds to CASSQAATNEKLFF. The DNA sequence reads TGTGCCAGCAGCCAAGCAGCAACTAATGAAAAACTGTTTTTT.